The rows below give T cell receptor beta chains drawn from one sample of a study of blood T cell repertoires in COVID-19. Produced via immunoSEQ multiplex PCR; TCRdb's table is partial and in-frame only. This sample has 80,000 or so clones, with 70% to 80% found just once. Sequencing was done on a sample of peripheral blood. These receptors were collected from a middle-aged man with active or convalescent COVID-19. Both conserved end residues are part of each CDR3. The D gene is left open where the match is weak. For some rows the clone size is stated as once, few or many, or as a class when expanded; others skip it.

CDR3nt: TGTGCCAGCAGTGTGCGACAGATAGCTATTGAAGCTTTCTTT; CDR3aa: CASSVRQIAIEAFF; abundance: few; v_gene: TRBV6-2/TRBV6-3; d_gene: NA; j_gene: TRBJ1-1
CDR3nt: TGTGCCAGCAGAGACATTACAACTAATGAAAAACTGTTTTTT; CDR3aa: CASRDITTNEKLFF; abundance: NA; v_gene: TRBV6-5; d_gene: NA; j_gene: TRBJ1-4
CDR3nt: TGTGCCAGCAGCTTGGAGCCCGGGCAGCCCCAGCATTTT; CDR3aa: CASSLEPGQPQHF; abundance: NA; v_gene: TRBV5-6; d_gene: NA; j_gene: TRBJ1-5
CDR3nt: TGTGCCAGCAGCCCCGGGCGGGGGGTCTACGAGCAGTACTTC; CDR3aa: CASSPGRGVYEQYF; abundance: NA; v_gene: TRBV11-1; d_gene: TRBD2; j_gene: TRBJ2-7
CDR3nt: TGTGCCGAATCCGGGACTAGCGGGGGTTCCTACAATGAGCAGTTCTTC; CDR3aa: CAESGTSGGSYNEQFF; abundance: NA; v_gene: TRBV6-6; d_gene: TRBD2; j_gene: TRBJ2-1
CDR3nt: TGTGCCAGCTCACCAATGGGGGCGCCTGGAAACACCATATATTTT; CDR3aa: CASSPMGAPGNTIYF; abundance: NA; v_gene: TRBV18; d_gene: NA; j_gene: TRBJ1-3
CDR3nt: TGTGCCAGTAGTGGAACAGTAGAAGCTAACTATGGCTACACCTTC; CDR3aa: CASSGTVEANYGYTF; abundance: few; v_gene: TRBV19; d_gene: NA; j_gene: TRBJ1-2
CDR3nt: TGTGCCAGCAGTTACTCCCGACATCACGATTCACCCCTCCACTTT; CDR3aa: CASSYSRHHDSPLHF; abundance: NA; v_gene: TRBV6-5; d_gene: NA; j_gene: TRBJ1-6
CDR3nt: TGTGCCAGTAGTATAGAGGGCCTCTATGGCTACACCTTC; CDR3aa: CASSIEGLYGYTF; abundance: NA; v_gene: TRBV19; d_gene: NA; j_gene: TRBJ1-2
CDR3nt: TGCGCCAGCAGTGAAGCGGGTGTCACAGATACGCAGTATTTT; CDR3aa: CASSEAGVTDTQYF; abundance: many; v_gene: TRBV10-2; d_gene: NA; j_gene: TRBJ2-3
CDR3nt: TGTGCCAGCAGCTTAACCTTGAACGGAGACTACGAGCAGTACTTC; CDR3aa: CASSLTLNGDYEQYF; abundance: once; v_gene: TRBV7-8; d_gene: NA; j_gene: TRBJ2-7
CDR3nt: TGTGCCAGTAGTGCTCAGGGTGGAAAGACCCAGTACTTC; CDR3aa: CASSAQGGKTQYF; abundance: NA; v_gene: TRBV19; d_gene: NA; j_gene: TRBJ2-5
CDR3nt: TGTGCCACCGCGGGACAGGTTAATGAAAAACTGTTTTTT; CDR3aa: CATAGQVNEKLFF; abundance: NA; v_gene: TRBV19; d_gene: TRBD1; j_gene: TRBJ1-4
CDR3nt: TGTGCCAGCAGCGTAGGGCTGGCAGATTATGGCTACACCTTC; CDR3aa: CASSVGLADYGYTF; abundance: NA; v_gene: TRBV9; d_gene: NA; j_gene: TRBJ1-2
CDR3nt: TGTGCCAGCAGCCCAGATTACAATGAGCAGTTCTTC; CDR3aa: CASSPDYNEQFF; abundance: NA; v_gene: TRBV6-5; d_gene: NA; j_gene: TRBJ2-1
CDR3nt: TGCGCCAGCAGCCGAGACAGGGGGGTGGGAAATGAGCAGTTCTTC; CDR3aa: CASSRDRGVGNEQFF; abundance: many; v_gene: TRBV4-3; d_gene: TRBD1; j_gene: TRBJ2-1
CDR3nt: TGTGCCACCAGTGATACTAGCGGGGGCTTCACAGATACGCAGTATTTT; CDR3aa: CATSDTSGGFTDTQYF; abundance: NA; v_gene: TRBV24-1; d_gene: TRBD2; j_gene: TRBJ2-3
CDR3nt: TGTGCCAGCAGGCCGGAGAGCTCTGGGGCCAACGTCCTGACTTTC; CDR3aa: CASRPESSGANVLTF; abundance: NA; v_gene: TRBV6-6; d_gene: NA; j_gene: TRBJ2-6
CDR3nt: TGCAGCGTTTTTTCGGGACAGGGCGATCAGCCCCAGCATTTT; CDR3aa: CSVFSGQGDQPQHF; abundance: NA; v_gene: TRBV29-1; d_gene: TRBD1; j_gene: TRBJ1-5
CDR3nt: TGTGCCAGCAGCCCCAGGACTAGCGGGAATAGACTCACAGATACGCAGTATTTT; CDR3aa: CASSPRTSGNRLTDTQYF; abundance: NA; v_gene: TRBV7-3; d_gene: TRBD2; j_gene: TRBJ2-3
CDR3nt: TGCGCCAGCAGCTTGGCCGATGGGGGCCTCACCTACGAGCAGTACTTC; CDR3aa: CASSLADGGLTYEQYF; abundance: NA; v_gene: TRBV5-1; d_gene: NA; j_gene: TRBJ2-7
CDR3nt: TGCGCCAGCAGCCCGGACAGGGAGGACACCGGGGAGCTGTTTTTT; CDR3aa: CASSPDREDTGELFF; abundance: NA; v_gene: TRBV5-1; d_gene: TRBD1; j_gene: TRBJ2-2
CDR3nt: TGTGCCAGCAGACCGGGACAGAGTAACTATGGCTACACCTTC; CDR3aa: CASRPGQSNYGYTF; abundance: NA; v_gene: TRBV2; d_gene: TRBD1; j_gene: TRBJ1-2
CDR3nt: TGTGCCAGCAGCCCGGGAGGGGGGCCGTACGAGCAGTACTTC; CDR3aa: CASSPGGGPYEQYF; abundance: NA; v_gene: TRBV7-2; d_gene: TRBD2; j_gene: TRBJ2-7
CDR3nt: TGCGCCAGCAGCCAAGATGCGCGACAGGGGAGACAGGCCCAGCATTTT; CDR3aa: CASSQDARQGRQAQHF; abundance: once; v_gene: TRBV4-1; d_gene: TRBD1; j_gene: TRBJ1-5
CDR3nt: TGCGCCAGCAGTGAGGGGACAGGGACCCAAGAGACCCAGTACTTC; CDR3aa: CASSEGTGTQETQYF; abundance: NA; v_gene: TRBV10-1; d_gene: TRBD1; j_gene: TRBJ2-5
CDR3nt: TGTGCCAGCAGCCCGCAGGGACTCCGGGAGACCCAGTACTTC; CDR3aa: CASSPQGLRETQYF; abundance: NA; v_gene: TRBV5-5; d_gene: NA; j_gene: TRBJ2-5
CDR3nt: TGTGCCAGCTCCAGGGACAGTGAAGCTTTCTTT; CDR3aa: CASSRDSEAFF; abundance: few; v_gene: TRBV18; d_gene: TRBD1; j_gene: TRBJ1-1
CDR3nt: TGTGCCAGCAGTTACTACCGAGATTTAGATACGCAGTATTTT; CDR3aa: CASSYYRDLDTQYF; abundance: NA; v_gene: TRBV6-5; d_gene: NA; j_gene: TRBJ2-3
CDR3nt: TGCGCCAGCAGCCAGGGACAGGGGGCGGGAAACACCATATATTTT; CDR3aa: CASSQGQGAGNTIYF; abundance: NA; v_gene: TRBV4-3; d_gene: TRBD1; j_gene: TRBJ1-3
CDR3nt: TGTGCCAGCAGCCCGACTCGGATGGAAGAGACCCAGTACTTC; CDR3aa: CASSPTRMEETQYF; abundance: NA; v_gene: TRBV7-2; d_gene: NA; j_gene: TRBJ2-5
CDR3nt: TGCAGTGCCCCAAGCGGCGAGCAGTACTTC; CDR3aa: CSAPSGEQYF; abundance: NA; v_gene: TRBV20-1; d_gene: NA; j_gene: TRBJ2-7
CDR3nt: TGTGCCAGCAGCTTAGGAGGGTCAGCGGGGGGAGGAGAGACCCAGTACTTC; CDR3aa: CASSLGGSAGGGETQYF; abundance: NA; v_gene: TRBV7-2; d_gene: TRBD2; j_gene: TRBJ2-5
CDR3nt: TGTGCCAGCAGCCAGGGGGTAAGCTATGGCTACACCTTC; CDR3aa: CASSQGVSYGYTF; abundance: few; v_gene: TRBV9; d_gene: TRBD1; j_gene: TRBJ1-2
CDR3nt: TGTGCCTGGCAGACAGCAACTAATGAAAAACTGTTTTTT; CDR3aa: CAWQTATNEKLFF; abundance: NA; v_gene: TRBV30; d_gene: NA; j_gene: TRBJ1-4
CDR3nt: TGTGCCAGCAGCTTGTTATTACCCGACAGGGCGGAGACCCAGTACTTC; CDR3aa: CASSLLLPDRAETQYF; abundance: NA; v_gene: TRBV5-8; d_gene: TRBD1; j_gene: TRBJ2-5